A single sample is the source of the 15 T cell receptor beta chains below, sequenced in a study of blood T cell repertoires in COVID-19. Sequencing was performed with immunoSEQ multiplex PCR; in TCRdb, only in-frame clones are kept and a portion is missing. Of 140,000 to 150,000 clones detected, 85% to 90% appear once; the ten largest clones hold around 2.9%. Sequenced material: peripheral blood. All receptors come from a woman aged 55 to 70 with active COVID-19.

This clone was observed many times. The rearrangement joins TRBV6-2 or TRBV6-3 to TRBJ1-5; 7 bases are a match to TRBD1. The J segment lost 2 bases and the V segment lost 5 bases, leaving 9 bases of the junction unmatched. CDR1 and CDR2 from the germline V gene are MNHEY and SVGEGT. The CDR3 covers 16 residues. This CDR3 is CASSPDRDIGNQPQHF. CDR3 in DNA: TGTGCCAGCAGTCCAGACAGGGATATTGGCAATCAGCCCCAGCATTTT.

The V call is TRBV27, the J call TRBJ1-1; 8 positions match TRBD1. The V gene's germline CDR1 is MNHEY and CDR2 SMNVEV (reference sequence). V dropped 0 bases and J dropped 2; count of bases not matched to a gene: 2. The CDR3 contains 15 residues. CDR3 nucleotides: TGTGCCAGCAGTTTATCCACAGGGGGAAACACTGAAGCTTTCTTT. Amino acids: CASSLSTGGNTEAFF.

The chain joins TRBV9 to TRBJ1-2; 7 positions match TRBD1. With 0 bases clipped from V and 5 bases from J, the junction kept 7 bases outside the gene matches. Germline V gives CDR1 SGDLS, CDR2 YYNGEE. The CDR3 sequence is 15 residues long. The CDR3 sequence: CASSVGQGVRYGYTF. CDR3 DNA: TGTGCCAGCAGCGTAGGACAGGGCGTACGATATGGCTACACCTTC.

The V and J genes are TRBV15 and TRBJ2-1, with TRBD2 matching 13 bases. There are 16 residues in the CDR3. V trimming: 4 bases; J trimming: 7 bases; junction bases outside the gene matches: 7. CDR1 and CDR2 from the germline V gene are LNHNV and YYDKDF (reference sequence). The CDR3 nucleotides read TGTGCCACCAGCACCGGACTAGCGGGAGTCTTTAATGAGCAGTTCTTC. It yields the protein CATSTGLAGVFNEQFF.

The chain couples TRBV5-6 to TRBJ2-3; 8 positions match TRBD1. This CDR3 has 15 amino acids. Germline lookup yields CDR1 SGHDT and CDR2 YYEEEE. After removal of 1 base from V and 5 bases from J, the junction contained 6 bases not matched to a gene. The CDR3 DNA sequence: TGTGCCAGCAGCTTGAGACAGGGGAGAGGAGATACGCAGTATTTT. Residues: CASSLRQGRGDTQYF.

The chain joins TRBV3-1 (or the pseudogene TRBV3-2) to TRBJ2-7, with 8 bases identical to TRBD1. Per the germline V gene, CDR1 is LGHDT and CDR2 is YNNKEL (reference sequence). The CDR3 length is 14 residues. The V and J ends lost 5 bases and 3 bases, in that order; junction bases with no gene match: 6. The CDR3 DNA follows: TGTGCCAGCAGCTCCCGGGACAGGAGCTACGAGCAGTACTTC. Residues: CASSSRDRSYEQYF.

The CDR3 spells CASSLASVGLAFF. The DNA for the CDR3 is TGTGCCAGCAGCTTAGCTTCAGTGGGGCTGGCTTTCTTT. The chain recombines TRBV7-9 with TRBJ1-1, with D maybe TRBD1 (5 bases). Germline V CDR1 and CDR2: SEHNR, FQNEAQ (reference sequence). The CDR3 contains 13 residues. The ends were cut back, 0 bases at V and 11 bases at J, with 13 bases in the middle.

This clone was observed a single time. This chain uses TRBV7-3 with TRBJ2-4, with TRBD1 identical over 7 bases. Germline V gene lookup returns CDR1 SGHTA and CDR2 FQGTGA. V lost 5 bases and J lost 8; bases outside the gene matches: 6. The CDR3 spans 13 residues. The CDR3 protein is CASSTYRGYIQYF. As DNA, the CDR3 is TGTGCCAGCAGCACCTACAGGGGATACATTCAGTACTTC.

This clone was recorded only once. Written as DNA, the CDR3 is TGTGCCAGCGACCCGGGACAGGGAAGCACTGAAGCTTTCTTT. Translating gives CASDPGQGSTEAFF. This chain joins TRBV19 and TRBJ1-1; TRBD1 agrees at 9 bases. Trimming at V came to 9 bases and at J to 4 bases, leaving 9 bases not matched to a gene. Germline V CDR1 and CDR2: LNHDA, SQIVND (reference sequence). The CDR3 covers 14 residues.

This CDR3 is CASSLGDYYEQYF. Written as DNA, the CDR3 is TGTGCCAGTAGCCTTGGGGACTACTACGAGCAGTACTTC. V and J are TRBV19 and TRBJ2-7, with TRBD2 identical over 7 bases. Germline trimming cut 6 bases from V and 3 bases from J; bases unmatched to any gene: 5. This CDR3 region has 13 residues. The germline gives CDR1 LNHDA, CDR2 SQIVND (reference sequence).

With regard to this clone: The sample holds other DNA sequences that translate to the same CDR3. The chain carries TRBV5-1 and TRBJ2-1, with TRBD2 matching over 7 bases. The CDR3 runs 15 residues. CDR1 and CDR2 from the germline V gene are SGHRS and YFSETQ. The J segment lost 1 base and the V segment lost 3 bases, leaving 4 bases of the junction unmatched. The CDR3 DNA follows: TGCGCCAGCAGCTCAAGCGGGGTGTCCTACAATGAGCAGTTCTTC. It encodes CASSSSGVSYNEQFF. Filled out from reference TRBV5-1 and TRBJ2-1, the complete variable domain reads KAGVTQTPRYLIKTRGQQVTLSCSPISGHRSVSWYQQTPGQGLQFLFEYFSETQRNKGNFPGRFSGRQFSNSRSEMNVSTLELGDSALYLCASSSSGVSYNEQFFGPGTRLTVL.

This chain connects TRBV15 to TRBJ2-3; 8 bases are shared with TRBD2. The V gene end was trimmed by 3 bases and the J gene end by 11 bases; junction bases not matched to a gene: 13. CDR3 length: 15 residues. CDR1 and CDR2 from the germline V gene are LNHNV and YYDKDF (reference sequence). The CDR3: CATSREPREGPKQYF. CDR3 in DNA: TGTGCCACCAGCAGGGAACCTCGGGAGGGTCCGAAGCAGTATTTT.

The J gene is TRBJ2-5, the V gene TRBV5-1; D is perhaps TRBD2 (6 bases). Germline V gives CDR1 SGHRS, CDR2 YFSETQ. CDR3 length equals 15 residues. V dropped 0 bases and J dropped 5 bases, with 14 bases sitting between them. The CDR3 DNA reads TGCGCCAGCAGCTTGGGAGCAGGAGGGGAGGAGACCCAGTACTTC. Translating it yields CASSLGAGGEETQYF.

The chain employs TRBV18 and TRBJ2-3; perhaps TRBD2 as D (6 bases). Germline CDR1 KGHSH, CDR2 LQKENI. V lost 0 bases to trimming and J lost 3 bases, with 7 bases between them. The CDR3 has 14 residues. The CDR3 protein is CASSPPTRTDTQYF. Here the CDR3 DNA reads TGTGCCAGCTCACCACCGACTAGAACAGATACGCAGTATTTT.

The chain recombines TRBV5-1 with TRBJ2-7, with D perhaps TRBD1 (6 bases). Germline CDR1 reads SGHRS; CDR2 reads YFSETQ. Trimming left V 1 base short and J 3 bases short, with 8 bases between. The CDR3 is 13 amino acids. The CDR3 DNA sequence: TGCGCCAGCAGCTTGTCAGGGGACTACGAGCAGTACTTC. Translating gives CASSLSGDYEQYF.